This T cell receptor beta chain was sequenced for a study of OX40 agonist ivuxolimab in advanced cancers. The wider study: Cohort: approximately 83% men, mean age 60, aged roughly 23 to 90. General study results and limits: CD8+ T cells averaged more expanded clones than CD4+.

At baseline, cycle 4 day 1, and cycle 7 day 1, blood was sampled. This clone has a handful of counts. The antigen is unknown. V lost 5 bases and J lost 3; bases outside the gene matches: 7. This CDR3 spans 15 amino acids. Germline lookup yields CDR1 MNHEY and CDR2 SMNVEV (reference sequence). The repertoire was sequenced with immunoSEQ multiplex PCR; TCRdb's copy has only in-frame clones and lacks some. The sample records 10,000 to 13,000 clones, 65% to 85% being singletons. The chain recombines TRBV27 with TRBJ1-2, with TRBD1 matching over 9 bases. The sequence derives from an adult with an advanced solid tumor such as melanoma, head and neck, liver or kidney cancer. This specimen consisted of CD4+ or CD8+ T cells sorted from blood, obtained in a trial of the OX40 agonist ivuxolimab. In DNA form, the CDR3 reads TGTGCCAGCAGTCCAAACAGGGGGCTGGACTATGGCTACACCTTC. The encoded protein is CASSPNRGLDYGYTF.